What follows are 13 T cell receptor beta chains derived from one specimen sequenced in a study of T cells in Graves' hyperthyroidism and ophthalmopathy. Researchers amplified the TCR beta CDR3 regions from RNA transcripts. First-round RT-PCR with HTBI primers amplified the TCR CDR3 region. A single record per CDR3 protein comes from TCRdb applying MiXCR to the multiplex PCR reads. The table lists around 380,000 distinct CDR3 sequences, 13% of them singletons. Sequenced material: blood. These receptors originate from a man in his thirties or forties with Graves' hyperthyroidism that later progressed to Graves' ophthalmopathy.

Only a few counts were recorded for this clonotype. The V call is TRBV12-3 or TRBV12-4, the J call TRBJ1-2, with D possibly TRBD1 on 6 matching bases. Trimming shortened V by 5 bases and J by 7 bases, and 23 bases separated the two germline ends. This CDR3 comprises 16 residues. CDR3 sequence: CASSLEEWGGFGGYTF. The CDR3 DNA follows: TGTGCCAGCAGTCTCGAAGAGTGGGGGGGCTTCGGTGGCTACACCTTC.

In its sample, this clonotype was seen a few times. One end of the junction varies from germline; a read error may be responsible. The rearrangement uses TRBV30 and TRBJ2-2; D assignment may be TRBD1 or TRBD2 (5 bases each). Germline V gene lookup returns CDR1 GTSNPN and CDR2 SVGIG (reference sequence). The CDR3 sequence is 13 residues long. CDR3 protein: CAYRPTGTGKLFF. As DNA, the CDR3 is TGTGCCTACCGACCGACGGGGACCGGGAAGCTGTTTTTT. The complete variable domain, with remaining parts taken from reference TRBV30 and TRBJ2-2, reads SQTIHQWPATLVQPVGSPLSLECTVEGTSNPNLYWYRQAAGRGLQLLFYSVGIGQISSEVPQNLSASRPQDRQFILSSKKLLLSDSGFYLCAYRPTGTGKLFFGEGSRLTVL.

This clonotype was seen more than once but under ten times. V is TRBV19 and J is TRBJ2-2; either TRBD1 or TRBD2 may fit D (5 bases each). The CDR3 extends over 17 amino acids. Germline loops: CDR1 LNHDA, CDR2 SQIVND (reference sequence). Trimming stripped 4 bases from V and 1 base from J, with 16 bases between. CDR3 loop: CASSTLGVWMNTGELFF. CDR3 coding DNA: TGTGCCAGTAGTACACTAGGGGTTTGGATGAACACCGGGGAGCTGTTTTTT.

This clonotype was counted at least ten times. V gene TRBV27 combines with J gene TRBJ2-3; D may correspond to TRBD1 or TRBD2 (6 bases each). V was pared by 3 bases and J by 4 bases, with 14 bases between. The CDR3 spans 15 residues. In germline, CDR1 is MNHEY, CDR2 SMNVEV (reference sequence). The CDR3 protein is CASSLGQGRPDTQYF. The CDR3 DNA follows: TGTGCCAGCAGTTTGGGGCAGGGGAGGCCAGATACGCAGTATTTT.

This clonotype was seen ten or more times. This chain joins TRBV6-1 and TRBJ1-1; TRBD1 agrees at 10 bases. Germline CDR1 and CDR2: MNHNS and SASEGT. The J segment lost 3 bases and the V segment lost 5 bases, leaving 6 bases of the junction unmatched. This CDR3 region has 15 residues. The CDR3 sequence: CASSRSGTGDTEAFF. The CDR3 nucleotides read TGTGCCAGCAGTCGATCCGGGACAGGGGACACTGAAGCTTTCTTT.

V and J are TRBV30 and TRBJ2-5; TRBD1 agrees at 12 bases. Germline CDR1 GTSNPN, CDR2 SVGIG (reference sequence). This CDR3 region has 15 residues. The J segment lost 5 bases and the V segment lost 3 bases, leaving 7 bases of the junction unmatched. The CDR3 here is CAWRPGTGGMETQYF. The DNA for the CDR3 is TGTGCCTGGAGACCCGGGACAGGGGGCATGGAGACCCAGTACTTC. Filled out from reference TRBV30 and TRBJ2-5, the complete variable domain reads SQTIHQWPATLVQPVGSPLSLECTVEGTSNPNLYWYRQAAGRGLQLLFYSVGIGQISSEVPQNLSASRPQDRQFILSSKKLLLSDSGFYLCAWRPGTGGMETQYFGPGTRLLVL.

This clonotype appeared many times. This chain joins TRBV20-1 and TRBJ2-7; TRBD2 matches at 10 bases. This CDR3 is built from 13 residues. Germline CDR1 DFQATT, CDR2 SNEGSKA (reference sequence). V shed 5 bases and J 2 bases; nucleotides not matched to a gene: 3. For the CDR3, the DNA is TGCAGTGCTTACAGCGGGGGGGCCTACGAGCAGTACTTC. Translating gives CSAYSGGAYEQYF.

This clonotype showed up just a few times. The chain carries TRBV29-1 and TRBJ2-7; D is uncertain. Between the trimmed V and J ends, which lost 0 bases and 1 base, there was a span of 13 bases. The CDR3 consists of 15 residues. Germline V gives CDR1 SQVTM, CDR2 ANQGSEA. CDR3 in amino acids: CSVEDLAGRSYEQYF. The CDR3 coding sequence is TGCAGCGTTGAAGATTTGGCAGGACGATCCTACGAGCAGTACTTC.

This clonotype was detected many times. The rearrangement links TRBV2 to TRBJ1-1; D is perhaps TRBD1 (6 bases). The CDR3 covers 14 residues. The germline V and J ends were trimmed by 6 bases and 1 base, with 12 bases remaining between them. Germline V lookup: CDR1 SNHLY, CDR2 FYNNEI. The CDR3 DNA follows: TGTGCCAGCAGACAGGGAACATCGAACACTGAAGCTTTCTTT. The encoded protein is CASRQGTSNTEAFF.

J is TRBJ2-7 and V is TRBV24-1; D remains unclear. Trimming pared 4 bases from V and 0 bases from J, leaving 6 bases between. The CDR3 totals 13 residues. CDR1 and CDR2 (germline): KGHDR, SFDVKD. The CDR3 DNA reads TGTGCCACCAGTGACCTTTACTCCTACGAGCAGTACTTC. Residues: CATSDLYSYEQYF.

This clonotype was observed many times. The genes are TRBV28 and TRBJ1-5, with 7 bases matching TRBD1. The CDR3 sequence is 11 residues long. Looked up from germline, CDR1 is MDHEN and CDR2 is SYDVKM. V lost 3 bases and J lost 13; bases outside the gene matches: 3. Written as DNA, the CDR3 is TGTGCCAGCAGTTTGACAGGGTCACAGCATTTT. Translated: CASSLTGSQHF.

The V gene is TRBV5-6, the J gene TRBJ2-1, with a tentative D call TRBD1 (6 bases). Trimming took off 3 bases at V and 4 bases at J, with 11 bases between the two ends. The germline gives CDR1 SGHDT, CDR2 YYEEEE. The CDR3 totals 14 residues. DNA for the CDR3: TGTGCCAGCAGCTCGATCACAGGGTACAATGAGCAGTTCTTC. Translation gives CASSSITGYNEQFF.

In this sample, this clonotype turned up many times. The V and J genes are TRBV20-1 and TRBJ2-4; no firm D call. This CDR3 has 11 amino acids. CDR1 and CDR2 (germline): DFQATT, SNEGSKA (reference sequence). V was trimmed by 8 bases and J by 4 bases, leaving 9 bases between them. Here the CDR3 DNA reads TGCAGTCTACTTGCGAAAAACATTCAGTACTTC. It encodes CSLLAKNIQYF.